The text below deals with one TCR beta chain. These data come from a study of control samples from healthy donors and cancer patients. Sequenced by immunoSEQ multiplex PCR; TCRdb stores in-frame clones only, minus some. The profile shows under 100,000 clones, 88% of them singletons. Germline lookup yields CDR1 MNHEY and CDR2 SVGAGI. Trimming took 6 bases from V and 0 from J, leaving 8 bases between them. CDR3 length equals 13 residues. The chain employs TRBV6-5 and TRBJ2-5; possibly TRBD2 for D (5 bases). The sequenced sample was blood. The receptor's source is a woman aged 65 to 85 in good health. CDR3 DNA sequence: TGTGCCAGCAGGGACTTGTACCAAGAGACCCAGTACTTC. Protein sequence: CASRDLYQETQYF.